Listed below are T cell receptor beta chains from one sample, sequenced in a study of blood T cells in healthy people across ages. TCRdb ran MiXCR on the 5' RACE reads and lists one entry per CDR3 protein. The sample includes approximately 730,000 distinct CDR3 sequences, less than 70% of them seen just once. Sequencing was performed on blood. The receptor source for this set is a man older than 75 in good health. Both conserved end residues are part of each CDR3. A D gene is named only where the DNA matches it firmly. Size is omitted from some rows. Given values are once, few, many or a class for expanded clones.

TRBV7-2	NA	NA	TRBJ1-2	TGTGCCAGCAGCCAGGGCGGCAAAACTAACTATGGCTACACCTTC	CASSQGGKTNYGYTF
TRBV20-1	NA	few	TRBJ1-5	TGCAGTGCTAGACGGGAATCCACCAATCAGCCCCAGCATTTT	CSARRESTNQPQHF
TRBV6-6	NA	NA	TRBJ2-7	TGTGCCAGCAGTGGGTGGGAGGGGGGCGAGCAGTACTTC	CASSGWEGGEQYF
TRBV7-2	NA	once	TRBJ2-1	TGTGCCAGCAGCTCAGCTTACTGGTCCAATGAGCAGTTCTTC	CASSSAYWSNEQFF
TRBV6-6	TRBD1	many	TRBJ2-6	TGTGCCAGCAATCCAGACAGGGGACCTTCTGGGGCCAACGTCCTGACTTTC	CASNPDRGPSGANVLTF
TRBV5-1	NA	NA	TRBJ1-2	TGCGCCAGCAGCTTGCCCACCAGTGGGGTACACGGCTACACCTTC	CASSLPTSGVHGYTF
TRBV4-2	NA	few	TRBJ2-7	TGTGCCAGCAGCCAAGAAGGTGGGATGATGTACGAGCAGTACTTC	CASSQEGGMMYEQYF
TRBV5-1	TRBD1	many	TRBJ2-7	TGTGCCAGCAGCCCGGGACAGGCCTCCTACGAGCAGTACTTC	CASSPGQASYEQYF
TRBV21-1	NA	once	TRBJ2-5	TGTGCCAGGGTTACAGTAGGAGTAGAGACCCAGTACTTC	CARVTVGVETQYF
TRBV20-1	TRBD2	NA	TRBJ2-1	TGCAGTGCTAGAGAACGGTTGGGACTAGGCCACAATGAGCAGTTCTTC	CSARERLGLGHNEQFF
TRBV10-3	NA	NA	TRBJ2-1	TGTGCCCTCAGGGGGGATTTTAACAATGAGCAGTTCTTC	CALRGDFNNEQFF
TRBV24-1	TRBD2	NA	TRBJ2-1	TGTGCCACCAGTGACAATAGCGGGAGCCCTACAGATGAGCAGTTCTTC	CATSDNSGSPTDEQFF
TRBV27	TRBD2	NA	TRBJ2-5	TGTGCCAGCAGTCCGGGGGGGATGGAGCAGTACTTC	CASSPGGMEQYF
TRBV10-3	NA	NA	TRBJ1-2	TGTGCCATCAGTCCCGTAGGGGCGGTTGGCTACACCTTC	CAISPVGAVGYTF
TRBV6-5	NA	few	TRBJ1-2	TGTGCCAGCACCATGGGGAAAAACTATGGCTACACCTTC	CASTMGKNYGYTF
TRBV12-3/TRBV12-4	TRBD1	few	TRBJ2-5	TGTGCCAGCAGTGGGACAGGGGGCTTAGAGACCCAGTACTTC	CASSGTGGLETQYF
TRBV29-1	NA	many	TRBJ2-1	TGCAGCGTAACCGCGGTAGAGGACAATGAGCAGTTCTTC	CSVTAVEDNEQFF
TRBV12-3/TRBV12-4	TRBD1	once	TRBJ2-5	TGTGCCAGCAGGAGGAACATAAACCGGGACAGGGAGCAAGAGACCCAGTACTTC	CASRRNINRDREQETQYF